A selection of T cell receptor beta chains follows, all from one sample in a study of technical replicates of blood from a few donors. Clones were sequenced by immunoSEQ multiplex PCR, and TCRdb holds only the in-frame ones, with some missing. The table has tens of thousands of clones, about 91% seen once. The sequencing input was T cells isolated from PBMCs. The receptor source for this set is a human donor in good health. Some clones in this sample may be carry-over from other donors' samples. CDR3s include the opening cysteine and the closing phenylalanine or tryptophan. The D gene is left open where the match is weak. Only part of the rows carry a size: once, few, many, or a class if the clone is expanded.

J gene: TRBJ2-1
D gene: -
clone size: once
V gene: TRBV7-6
CDR3 length: 16
CDR3 DNA: TGTGCCAGCAGCTTATACACTACGGCCTCCTACAATGAGCAGTTCTTC
CDR3 protein: CASSLYTTASYNEQFF

J gene: TRBJ2-7
D gene: TRBD1
clone size: -
V gene: TRBV19
CDR3 length: 15
CDR3 DNA: TGTGCCAGTAGTAGCCCGGGACAGACCGTCTACGAGCAGTACTTC
CDR3 protein: CASSSPGQTVYEQYF

J gene: TRBJ2-7
D gene: TRBD2
clone size: -
V gene: TRBV13
CDR3 length: 15
CDR3 DNA: TGTGCCAGCAGCTTCTCTCTAGCGGGAGACTACGAGCAGTACTTC
CDR3 protein: CASSFSLAGDYEQYF

J gene: TRBJ2-7
D gene: TRBD2
clone size: -
V gene: TRBV14
CDR3 length: 15
CDR3 DNA: TGTGCCAGCAGCCTCAGACTAGCGGGCTCCTACGAGCAGTACTTC
CDR3 protein: CASSLRLAGSYEQYF

J gene: TRBJ2-2
D gene: -
clone size: -
V gene: TRBV13
CDR3 length: 14
CDR3 DNA: TGTGCCAGCAAACGGGGATTGAACACCGGGGAGCTGTTTTTT
CDR3 protein: CASKRGLNTGELFF

J gene: TRBJ2-1
D gene: -
clone size: few
V gene: TRBV5-1
CDR3 length: 12
CDR3 DNA: TGCGCCAGCAGTAGCTCTAGTCTTGAGCAGTTCTTC
CDR3 protein: CASSSSSLEQFF

J gene: TRBJ1-1
D gene: TRBD1
clone size: -
V gene: TRBV2
CDR3 length: 12
CDR3 DNA: TGTGCCCTACTTTCAGGGGGCACTGAAGCTTTCTTT
CDR3 protein: CALLSGGTEAFF

J gene: TRBJ2-1
D gene: -
clone size: once
V gene: TRBV29-1
CDR3 length: 12
CDR3 DNA: TGCAGCGTTGATCCCGCCGGGAATGAGCAGTTCTTC
CDR3 protein: CSVDPAGNEQFF

J gene: TRBJ2-1
D gene: TRBD1
clone size: -
V gene: TRBV12-5
CDR3 length: 13
CDR3 DNA: TGTGCTAGTGGTTTGCCAGGGGGCAATGAGCAGTTCTTC
CDR3 protein: CASGLPGGNEQFF

J gene: TRBJ2-1
D gene: -
clone size: -
V gene: TRBV7-6
CDR3 length: 13
CDR3 DNA: TGTGCCAGCAGCCATAAAGGGGGAAATGAGCAGTTCTTC
CDR3 protein: CASSHKGGNEQFF

J gene: TRBJ2-7
D gene: -
clone size: -
V gene: TRBV6-1
CDR3 length: 12
CDR3 DNA: TGTGCCAGCAGTGAAACAGTCAGGGTGGAGTACTTC
CDR3 protein: CASSETVRVEYF

J gene: TRBJ2-6
D gene: -
clone size: -
V gene: TRBV11-2
CDR3 length: 19
CDR3 DNA: TGTGCCAGCAGCTTGATTGGTGAACATTGGAGCTCTGGGGCCAACGTCCTGACTTTC
CDR3 protein: CASSLIGEHWSSGANVLTF

J gene: TRBJ2-2
D gene: -
clone size: -
V gene: TRBV18
CDR3 length: 15
CDR3 DNA: TGTGCCAGCTCACGGGCTAGCGCTATCACCGGGGAGCTGTTTTTT
CDR3 protein: CASSRASAITGELFF

J gene: TRBJ1-1
D gene: -
clone size: -
V gene: TRBV30
CDR3 length: 13
CDR3 DNA: TGTGCCTGGAGTGTAGGCAGGGGCACTGAAGCTTTCTTT
CDR3 protein: CAWSVGRGTEAFF

J gene: TRBJ2-7
D gene: -
clone size: -
V gene: TRBV10-1
CDR3 length: 12
CDR3 DNA: TGCGCCAGCAATTACACACCCTACGAGCAGTACTTC
CDR3 protein: CASNYTPYEQYF

J gene: TRBJ2-7
D gene: TRBD2
clone size: -
V gene: TRBV6-1
CDR3 length: 14
CDR3 DNA: TGTGCCAGCACGGCGGGAGGCTTTGGCTACGAGCAGTACTTC
CDR3 protein: CASTAGGFGYEQYF

J gene: TRBJ2-5
D gene: -
clone size: -
V gene: TRBV18
CDR3 length: 14
CDR3 DNA: TGTGCCAGCTCACCACAGTTCAGGGGAGAGACCCAGTACTTC
CDR3 protein: CASSPQFRGETQYF

J gene: TRBJ1-4
D gene: TRBD1
clone size: -
V gene: TRBV6-1
CDR3 length: 15
CDR3 DNA: TGTGCCAGCAGTGATAGGGGGCAGGCTAATGAAAAACTGTTTTTT
CDR3 protein: CASSDRGQANEKLFF

J gene: TRBJ2-7
D gene: TRBD1
clone size: -
V gene: TRBV7-7
CDR3 length: 13
CDR3 DNA: TGTGCCAGCAGCCGGGGACAGGGGGGCGAGCAGTACTTC
CDR3 protein: CASSRGQGGEQYF

J gene: TRBJ2-1
D gene: TRBD2
clone size: -
V gene: TRBV2
CDR3 length: 16
CDR3 DNA: TGTGCCAGCAGTCCAGGACTAGCCAGTTCCTACAATGAGCAGTTCTTC
CDR3 protein: CASSPGLASSYNEQFF

J gene: TRBJ2-3
D gene: TRBD2
clone size: -
V gene: TRBV10-3
CDR3 length: 15
CDR3 DNA: TGTGCCATCAGTGGGACTAGCGGGAGCTCAGATACGCAGTATTTT
CDR3 protein: CAISGTSGSSDTQYF

J gene: TRBJ1-3
D gene: -
clone size: -
V gene: TRBV7-9
CDR3 length: 14
CDR3 DNA: TGTGCCAGCAGCACGGGGGATAGTGGAAACACCATATATTTT
CDR3 protein: CASSTGDSGNTIYF

J gene: TRBJ1-1
D gene: -
clone size: once
V gene: TRBV7-2
CDR3 length: 14
CDR3 DNA: TGTGCCAGCAGCTTAGCGTTTCCGGGGGCTGAAGCTTTCTTT
CDR3 protein: CASSLAFPGAEAFF

J gene: TRBJ2-1
D gene: TRBD2
clone size: -
V gene: TRBV28
CDR3 length: 17
CDR3 DNA: TGTGCCAGCAGTTTAGAGGTCGGAGCGGGAGATTGGAATGAGCAGTTCTTC
CDR3 protein: CASSLEVGAGDWNEQFF

J gene: TRBJ2-7
D gene: TRBD2
clone size: -
V gene: TRBV15
CDR3 length: 15
CDR3 DNA: TGTGCCACCAGCAGAGGGCTAGCGGGAGGTCAAGAGCAGTACTTC
CDR3 protein: CATSRGLAGGQEQYF

J gene: TRBJ2-7
D gene: TRBD2
clone size: -
V gene: TRBV5-6
CDR3 length: 15
CDR3 DNA: TGTGCCAGCAGCTCCGGGACTAGCGTCTCCTACGAGCAGTACTTC
CDR3 protein: CASSSGTSVSYEQYF

J gene: TRBJ2-7
D gene: -
clone size: -
V gene: TRBV4-1
CDR3 length: 13
CDR3 DNA: TGCGCCAGCAGCCAAGTTGGCAGTTACGAGCAGTACTTC
CDR3 protein: CASSQVGSYEQYF

J gene: TRBJ2-7
D gene: TRBD1
clone size: -
V gene: TRBV6-1
CDR3 length: 15
CDR3 DNA: TGTGCCAGCAACGAAGGGACAGGGGGGAACTACGAGCAGTACTTC
CDR3 protein: CASNEGTGGNYEQYF

J gene: TRBJ2-7
D gene: -
clone size: -
V gene: TRBV6-1
CDR3 length: 15
CDR3 DNA: TGTGCCAGCAGTGAAATAATTAGGGGTCCCTACGAGCAGTACTTC
CDR3 protein: CASSEIIRGPYEQYF

J gene: TRBJ2-7
D gene: TRBD1
clone size: -
V gene: TRBV27
CDR3 length: 15
CDR3 DNA: TGTGCCAGCGGGCGGGTGGGGACAGGAGTCCACGAGCAGTACTTC
CDR3 protein: CASGRVGTGVHEQYF

J gene: TRBJ2-1
D gene: TRBD2
clone size: -
V gene: TRBV7-7
CDR3 length: 15
CDR3 DNA: TGTGCTAGCAGCCCGACTAGCGGAAACTACAATGAGCAGTTCTTC
CDR3 protein: CASSPTSGNYNEQFF

J gene: TRBJ1-5
D gene: -
clone size: -
V gene: TRBV19
CDR3 length: 14
CDR3 DNA: TGTGCCAGTAGTATAGTTACAGGCAATCAGCCCCAGCATTTT
CDR3 protein: CASSIVTGNQPQHF

J gene: TRBJ1-2
D gene: TRBD1
clone size: -
V gene: TRBV6-5
CDR3 length: 15
CDR3 DNA: TGTGCCAGCAGATGGGGGACAGATCCTAACTATGGCTACACCTTC
CDR3 protein: CASRWGTDPNYGYTF

J gene: TRBJ2-5
D gene: TRBD1
clone size: -
V gene: TRBV4-1
CDR3 length: 15
CDR3 DNA: TGCGCCAGCAGTCCCTACAGGGGCCAGGGGGAGACCCAGTACTTC
CDR3 protein: CASSPYRGQGETQYF

J gene: TRBJ1-1
D gene: TRBD1
clone size: -
V gene: TRBV19
CDR3 length: 14
CDR3 DNA: TGTGCCAGCTACTTCGGACAGGGGGACACTGAAGCTTTCTTT
CDR3 protein: CASYFGQGDTEAFF

J gene: TRBJ1-1
D gene: -
clone size: -
V gene: TRBV19
CDR3 length: 12
CDR3 DNA: TGTGCCACCCGGGAGGCCGGCACTGAAGCTTTCTTT
CDR3 protein: CATREAGTEAFF

J gene: TRBJ2-3
D gene: TRBD2
clone size: -
V gene: TRBV7-9
CDR3 length: 18
CDR3 DNA: TGTGCCAGCAGGAATAGCCTTAGGACTAGCGAGTTATCAGATACGCAGTATTTT
CDR3 protein: CASRNSLRTSELSDTQYF

J gene: TRBJ1-5
D gene: -
clone size: -
V gene: TRBV5-6
CDR3 length: 18
CDR3 DNA: TGTGCCAGCACCTCATACTCCTTCCTAGGGAGGGCCAATCAGCCCCAGCATTTT
CDR3 protein: CASTSYSFLGRANQPQHF

J gene: TRBJ2-3
D gene: TRBD1
clone size: -
V gene: TRBV9
CDR3 length: 18
CDR3 DNA: TGTGCCAGCAGCGTAGCCTTGGGACAGGGGCTTAGCACAGATACGCAGTATTTT
CDR3 protein: CASSVALGQGLSTDTQYF

J gene: TRBJ2-3
D gene: TRBD2
clone size: once
V gene: TRBV11-3
CDR3 length: 14
CDR3 DNA: TGTGCCAGCAGCTTAGTTGCGGGAGGGGATACGCAGTATTTT
CDR3 protein: CASSLVAGGDTQYF

J gene: TRBJ2-7
D gene: TRBD2
clone size: -
V gene: TRBV4-2
CDR3 length: 16
CDR3 DNA: TGTGCCAGCAGCCAAGTCCCGGGAGGCAGCTCCTACGAGCAGTACTTC
CDR3 protein: CASSQVPGGSSYEQYF

J gene: TRBJ2-1
D gene: -
clone size: -
V gene: TRBV9
CDR3 length: 14
CDR3 DNA: TGTGCCAGCAGCCTCCAGACAGGCTACAATGAGCAGTTCTTC
CDR3 protein: CASSLQTGYNEQFF

J gene: TRBJ1-1
D gene: -
clone size: -
V gene: TRBV4-1
CDR3 length: 14
CDR3 DNA: TGCGCCAGCAGCCAATATAATGGGGGGACTGAAGCTTTCTTT
CDR3 protein: CASSQYNGGTEAFF

J gene: TRBJ2-7
D gene: -
clone size: -
V gene: TRBV28
CDR3 length: 13
CDR3 DNA: TGTGCCAGCAGTTCGGGACTGCACTACGAGCAGTACTTC
CDR3 protein: CASSSGLHYEQYF

J gene: TRBJ1-2
D gene: -
clone size: -
V gene: TRBV7-8
CDR3 length: 11
CDR3 DNA: TGTGCCAGCAGTCCTGGAGGGAGCTACACCTTC
CDR3 protein: CASSPGGSYTF

J gene: TRBJ1-2
D gene: TRBD1
clone size: -
V gene: TRBV4-3
CDR3 length: 15
CDR3 DNA: TGCGCCAGCAGCCAGGACCAGGGGGCAGACTATGGCTACACCTTC
CDR3 protein: CASSQDQGADYGYTF

J gene: TRBJ2-3
D gene: TRBD1
clone size: -
V gene: TRBV5-6
CDR3 length: 16
CDR3 DNA: TGTGCCAGCAGCCCTCAGACGGGACAGGGGGCATCTACGCAGTATTTT
CDR3 protein: CASSPQTGQGASTQYF

J gene: TRBJ2-2
D gene: TRBD2
clone size: -
V gene: TRBV7-3
CDR3 length: 13
CDR3 DNA: TGTGCCAGCAGCGGGACTAGCACCGGGGAGCTGTTTTTT
CDR3 protein: CASSGTSTGELFF

J gene: TRBJ1-4
D gene: TRBD1
clone size: -
V gene: TRBV6-5
CDR3 length: 14
CDR3 DNA: TGTGCCAGCAGTATGGGACAGGGAGCTGAAAAACTGTTTTTT
CDR3 protein: CASSMGQGAEKLFF

J gene: TRBJ2-1
D gene: TRBD2
clone size: -
V gene: TRBV29-1
CDR3 length: 18
CDR3 DNA: TGCAGCGTTTCCGGGACTAGCGGGAGGGCAAGGGCAGGCAATGAGCAGTTCTTC
CDR3 protein: CSVSGTSGRARAGNEQFF

J gene: TRBJ1-1
D gene: -
clone size: -
V gene: TRBV25-1
CDR3 length: 13
CDR3 DNA: TGTGCCAGCAGTGCAGTGGGGGCCAGGGCCGCTTTCTTT
CDR3 protein: CASSAVGARAAFF